Following are 20 T cell receptor beta chains from one sample sequenced in a study of T-cell memory formation after mild COVID-19. TCRdb reprocessed the 5' RACE reads via MiXCR and lists one record per CDR3 protein. This table holds fewer than 350,000 distinct CDR3 sequences, roughly 15% found once. The sequenced sample was PBMCs or a T cell subset sorted from them (not recorded which). Receptors originate from a man between 18 and 29 years old who had mild COVID-19 (a few samples of this study predate the infection). Cell type and time point are not known.

This clonotype was counted many times. This chain joins TRBV12-3 or TRBV12-4 and TRBJ2-4, with 8 bases fitting TRBD1. V gave up 5 bases and J gave up 1 base; unmatched junction bases: 10. The CDR3 covers 17 residues. Written as DNA, the CDR3 is TGTGCCAGCAGTGTTTACCGGGACAGGTTTGCCAAAAACATTCAGTACTTC. As protein: CASSVYRDRFAKNIQYF.

The chain links TRBV18 to TRBJ2-7; the D gene could be TRBD1 or TRBD2 (7 bases each). The CDR3 loop spans 14 amino acids. The germline CDR1 and CDR2 sequences are KGHSH and LQKENI. Here the CDR3 DNA reads TGTGCCAGCTTACCAGGGGAGGGGACAGCCAAGCAGTACGTC. It yields the protein CASLPGEGTAKQYV.

This rearrangement joins TRBV19 to TRBJ2-3; D call uncertain. Trimming removed 7 bases at V and 0 bases at J, with 11 bases between. Germline V CDR1 and CDR2: LNHDA, SQIVND (reference sequence). CDR3 length equals 14 residues. The CDR3 nucleotides are TGTGCCAGTAAACGGATGTTTAGCACAGATACGCAGTATTTT. Residues: CASKRMFSTDTQYF.

This chain links TRBV5-1 with TRBJ2-2, with D unclear. This CDR3 is built from 14 residues. Germline V gene lookup returns CDR1 SGHRS and CDR2 YFSETQ. Trimming left V 9 bases short and J 2 bases short, with 14 bases between. The CDR3 DNA follows: TGCGCCACCACACGAGTGGACAACACCGGGGAGCTGTTTTTT. Translating it yields CATTRVDNTGELFF.

V and J are TRBV12-3 or TRBV12-4 and TRBJ2-5; D gene unclear. Trimming removed 4 bases from V and 1 base from J, with 10 bases in between. The CDR3 has 14 amino acids. Written as DNA, the CDR3 is TGTGCCAGCAGTTACGAACAGAGCCAAGAGACCCAGTACTTC. This encodes CASSYEQSQETQYF.

J is TRBJ1-4 and V is TRBV5-4, with 11 bases fitting TRBD1. V trimming: 1 base; J trimming: 3 bases; junction bases outside the gene matches: 8. Germline lookup yields CDR1 SGHNT and CDR2 YYREEE (reference sequence). The CDR3 covers 18 residues. CDR3 residues: CASSLNRDRGTANEKLFF. The CDR3 DNA reads TGTGCCAGCAGCTTGAACCGGGACAGGGGGACGGCTAATGAAAAACTGTTTTTT. Supplemented by reference TRBV5-4 and TRBJ1-4, the full variable domain reads ETGVTQSPTHLIKTRGQQVTLRCSSQSGHNTVSWYQQALGQGPQFIFQYYREEENGRGNFPPRFSGLQFPNYSSELNVNALELDDSALYLCASSLNRDRGTANEKLFFGSGTQLSVL.

The CDR3 DNA reads TGCGCCAGCAGCCAAGAAACCGGGGTCCTTGGGAACACTGAAGCTTTCTTT. It specifies CASSQETGVLGNTEAFF. J is TRBJ1-1 and V is TRBV4-1; the D is unclear. Trimming removed 0 bases from V and 1 base from J, with 15 bases in between. Germline V gene sequence: CDR1 MGHRA, CDR2 YSYEKL. This CDR3 spans 17 amino acids.

CDR3 loop: CASRMAGYGYTF. In DNA form, the CDR3 reads TGTGCCAGCAGAATGGCGGGATATGGCTACACCTTC. The V and J genes are TRBV6-2 or TRBV6-3 and TRBJ1-2; D is uncertain. This CDR3 is 12 amino acids long. The V gene's germline CDR1 is MNHEY and CDR2 SVGEGT. V lost 6 bases, J lost 5 bases, and 10 bases lay in between.

This clonotype occurred many times. This chain connects TRBV20-1 to TRBJ1-5; the match to TRBD1 covers 8 bases. Germline V gives CDR1 DFQATT, CDR2 SNEGSKA (reference sequence). The CDR3 is made up of 20 amino acids. V was pared by 0 bases and J by 5 bases, with 21 bases of the junction left unmatched. The CDR3 sequence: CSARDRRQGYSTYLHQPQHF. DNA for the CDR3: TGCAGTGCTAGAGATCGCCGACAGGGGTATTCAACCTATCTTCATCAGCCCCAGCATTTT.

The chain carries TRBV7-8 and TRBJ2-3, with TRBD1 identical over 10 bases. CDR1 and CDR2 from the germline V gene are SGHVS and FQNEAQ. Unmatched junction bases numbered 12, after V lost 8 bases and J lost 7 bases. The CDR3 runs 15 residues. The CDR3 loop is CASVIGQGGVNTQYF. CDR3 nucleotides: TGTGCCAGCGTAATTGGACAGGGGGGCGTGAATACGCAGTATTTT.

This chain joins TRBV4-1 and TRBJ2-3; D may be TRBD2 (6 bases). Germline V gene data show CDR1 as MGHRA and CDR2 as YSYEKL. The CDR3 extends over 13 amino acids. Deletions cut 4 bases from V and 14 bases from J, with 19 bases between. As DNA, the CDR3 is TGCGCCAGCAGCCTCATACCGGCGGGGATTCGGTATTTT. It translates to CASSLIPAGIRYF.

The genes are TRBV27 and TRBJ2-6, with 7 nucleotides matching TRBD1. Germline V CDR1 and CDR2: MNHEY, SMNVEV (reference sequence). V was clipped by 2 bases and J by 4 bases; unmatched bases: 11. The CDR3 runs to 18 residues. As DNA, the CDR3 is TGTGCCAGCAGTTTACGGACAGGTACCCCATTAGGGGCCAACGTCCTGACTTTC. It codes for CASSLRTGTPLGANVLTF.

The chain is built from TRBV7-3 and TRBJ2-3, with D maybe TRBD2 (6 bases). There are 15 residues in the CDR3. Germline V CDR1 and CDR2: SGHTA, FQGTGA. The ends were cut back, 6 bases at V and 4 bases at J, with 17 bases in the middle. This CDR3 is CASRLNRDSSDTQYF. The DNA for the CDR3 is TGTGCCAGCAGACTAAATCGGGACTCCTCAGATACGCAGTATTTT.

The sample holds a few counts of this clonotype. For the CDR3, the DNA is TGTGCCAGTAGAATAGGGGGCTACGAGCAGTACGTC. It specifies CASRIGGYEQYV. This chain joins TRBV28 and TRBJ2-7; perhaps TRBD1 as D (6 bases). V lost 9 bases, J lost 3 bases, and 12 bases lay in between. This CDR3 contains 12 residues. Germline values: CDR1 MDHEN, CDR2 SYDVKM.

This chain connects TRBV7-2 to TRBJ2-7; 8 bases are a match to TRBD1. The V gene's germline CDR1 is SGHTA and CDR2 FQGNSA. The V segment lost 5 bases and the J segment 6 bases; nucleotides outside the gene matches: 9. The CDR3 is 14 residues long. The CDR3 is CASSPVTGGGEQYV. Here the CDR3 DNA reads TGTGCCAGCAGCCCTGTAACAGGGGGTGGCGAGCAGTACGTC.

This clonotype came up a few times. V gene TRBV3-1 combines with J gene TRBJ1-6, with D unclear. The CDR3 sequence is 14 residues long. Trimming left V 1 base short and J 8 bases short, with 9 bases between. The V gene's germline CDR1 is LGHDT and CDR2 YNNKEL (reference sequence). The CDR3 loop reads CASSQVNTDSPLHF. The CDR3, as DNA: TGTGCCAGCAGCCAAGTGAACACCGATTCACCCCTCCACTTT.

This clonotype has only a few counts. This rearrangement joins TRBV7-9 to TRBJ2-2, with a weak D call TRBD2 (6 bases). Germline CDR1 reads SEHNR; CDR2 reads FQNEAQ (reference sequence). This CDR3 region has 15 residues. Trimming left V 5 bases short and J 4 bases short, with 14 bases between. The CDR3 DNA reads as TGTGCCAGCAGCCCTACGGGACTCACCACCGGGGAGCTGTTTTTT. Encoded protein: CASSPTGLTTGELFF.

The chain employs TRBV12-3 or TRBV12-4 and TRBJ2-7; 8 bases line up with TRBD1. CDR3 length: 13 residues. J gave up 4 bases and V 7 bases, and 6 bases lay outside the gene matches. The CDR3 sequence: CASTVRQGYEQYF. CDR3 nucleotides: TGTGCCAGCACCGTCAGACAGGGGTACGAGCAGTACTTC.

A few counts support this clonotype. This sequence joins TRBV6-1 and TRBJ1-5; the D is unclear. The CDR3 loop spans 13 amino acids. Trimming cost V 5 bases and J 4 bases, with 9 bases left between them. The germline V gene encodes CDR1 MNHNS and CDR2 SASEGT. CDR3 nucleotides: TGTGCCAGCAGTCGGACGCAGAATCAGCCCCAGCATTTT. Protein sequence: CASSRTQNQPQHF.

The rearrangement uses TRBV4-1 and TRBJ2-7, with 7 bases that match TRBD2. The germline CDR1 and CDR2 sequences are MGHRA and YSYEKL. This CDR3 comprises 15 residues. After removal of 0 bases from V and 4 bases from J, the junction contained 6 bases not matched to a gene. CDR3 coding DNA: TGCGCCAGCAGCCAAGAGACACGCGGGGGATACGAGCAGTACTTC. Translating gives CASSQETRGGYEQYF.